The 10 T cell receptor beta chains reported below all come from one sample, sequenced in a study of HIV-infected patients and healthy controls. All unsorted peripheral T cells were captured because whole blood was used without fractionation. Around 0.5 ug RNA was reverse transcribed with alpha and beta constant-region primers. Each of the alpha and beta chains got its own library through chain-specific third strand synthesis with indices. A single record per CDR3 protein comes from TCRdb applying MiXCR to the 5' RACE reads. The profile shows fewer than 6,500 distinct CDR3 sequences, approximately 9.9% of them singletons. Sequenced here: blood, sampled before antiretroviral therapy. Receptors originate from an adult with HIV infection.

By share of the sample, this clonotype is medium-sized. This chain links TRBV3-1 with TRBJ1-1, with unresolved D. This CDR3 is built from 15 residues. With 1 base removed from V and 7 bases from J, the gap between germline ends came to 16 bases. CDR1 and CDR2 (germline): LGHDT, YNNKEL (reference sequence). CDR3: CASSQVSGGRDEAFF. The CDR3 DNA follows: TGTGCCAGCAGCCAAGTTTCCGGCGGAAGAGATGAAGCTTTCTTT.

Relative to its sample, this clonotype is medium-sized. This chain connects TRBV7-9 to TRBJ2-1; D is perhaps TRBD2 (6 bases). The V gene's germline CDR1 is SEHNR and CDR2 FQNEAQ (reference sequence). With 3 bases removed from V and 0 bases from J, the gap between germline ends came to 12 bases. This CDR3 spans 16 amino acids. In DNA form, the CDR3 reads TGTGCCAGCAGCTTGGTAGCGGAAAGCTCCTACAATGAGCAGTTCTTC. Protein product: CASSLVAESSYNEQFF.

This clonotype was seen only a few times. The chain couples TRBV12-3 or TRBV12-4 to TRBJ1-4; D is possibly TRBD1 (5 bases). Deletions cut 5 bases from V and 3 bases from J, with 13 bases between. The length of the CDR3 is 15 residues. CDR3 coding DNA: TGTGCCAGCAGTCTCTATTCGGGGGCTAATGAAAAACTGTTTTTT. This encodes CASSLYSGANEKLFF.

This clonotype was observed many times. This rearrangement joins TRBV27 to TRBJ2-3; tentatively, D is TRBD1 (5 bases). Trimming removed 5 bases from V and 4 bases from J, with 13 bases in between. CDR1 is MNHEY, CDR2 SMNVEV, per germline (reference sequence). This CDR3 region has 14 residues. The CDR3 DNA reads TGTGCCAGCAGTCTGACAGTAGGTTCAGATACGCAGTATTTT. Translating it yields CASSLTVGSDTQYF.

This clonotype is termed medium-sized. The genes are TRBV12-3 or TRBV12-4 and TRBJ1-2; D is unclear. The length of the CDR3 is 12 residues. Trimming left V 1 base short and J 3 bases short, with 3 bases between. The CDR3 DNA follows: TGTGCCAGCAGTTTAGGATACTATGGCTACACCTTC. It yields the protein CASSLGYYGYTF.

This clonotype counts as medium-sized. The chain carries TRBV6-2 or TRBV6-3 and TRBJ2-1; D gene uncertain. This CDR3 is built from 10 residues. The ends were cut back, 8 bases at V and 12 bases at J, with 11 bases in the middle. From germline, CDR1 is MNHEY and CDR2 SVGEGT. CDR3 DNA sequence: TGTGCCAGCTCAGGTATATCGCAGTTCTTC. Protein: CASSGISQFF.

This clonotype was seen repeatedly, ten times or more. The chain recombines TRBV28 with TRBJ2-5, with D unclear. Trimming took 6 bases from V and 10 from J, leaving 18 bases between them. CDR3 length: 13 amino acids. Germline V CDR1 and CDR2: MDHEN, SYDVKM. The CDR3 sequence: CASRHGGAVGQYF. As DNA, the CDR3 is TGTGCCAGCAGACATGGCGGCGCCGTAGGCCAGTACTTC.

By frequency in the sample, this clonotype is medium-sized. The gene calls are TRBV6-2 or TRBV6-3 and TRBJ2-2; D remains ambiguous. The germline V and J ends were trimmed by 6 bases and 1 base, with 12 bases remaining between them. The CDR3 has 15 residues. CDR1 and CDR2 from the germline V gene are MNHEY and SVGEGT. The CDR3 DNA follows: TGTGCCAGCAGGCTAGATTATCTGAACACCGGGGAGCTGTTTTTT. This translates into CASRLDYLNTGELFF.

Details on this clonotype: A much larger clone differs from this one at a single base, so this may be a read error. This chain uses TRBV28 with TRBJ2-1, with 7 positions matching TRBD1. The germline gives CDR1 MDHEN, CDR2 SYDVKM. The CDR3 is 16 residues long. CDR3: CASILSDRAPYNEQFF. For the CDR3, the DNA is TGTGCCAGCATTTTATCCGACAGGGCCCCCTACAATGAGCAGTTCTTC. The full variable domain, rest sourced from reference TRBV28 and TRBJ2-1, is DVKVTQSSRYLVKRTGEKVFLECVQDMDHENMFWYRQDPGLGLRLIYFSYDVKMKEKGDIPEGYSVSREKKERFSLILESASTNQTSMYLCASILSDRAPYNEQFFGPGTRLTVL.

This clonotype has at least ten counts. In DNA form, the CDR3 reads TGTGCCAGCAGTGAAGGAGGGGGGCGCCGATTCACTGAAGCTTTCTTT. This codes for CASSEGGGRRFTEAFF. V gene TRBV6-1 combines with J gene TRBJ1-1, with a possible D match to TRBD1 (6 bases). The CDR3 has 16 residues. V was shortened by 1 base and J by 4 bases, with 16 bases between the two germline ends. Germline values: CDR1 MNHNS, CDR2 SASEGT.